This entry concerns a single TCR beta chain. The antigen this receptor binds is unknown. A read error may produce the germline difference seen at one junction end. The treatment or condition tag for this specimen amounts to: live attenuated yellow fever vaccine strain. PBMCs were isolated from peripheral blood using a standard Ficoll-Paque protocol. CD4 and CD8 T-cell fractions were isolated with Dynabeads CD4 and CD8 positive selection kits. RNA was extracted with TriZol from bulk PBMCs, CD4 and CD8 fractions, and dextramer-positive and dextramer-negative fractions. These data belong to a study of T cells after yellow fever vaccination (dated by TCRdb to about 2019). Turning to the overall study: Libraries from fractions with low cell numbers were prepared with the SMART-Seq v4 Ultra Low Input RNA kit. The cohort comprised two healthy male donors, one aged 18 to 29 and one aged 30 to 39 years. To track T-cell clones before and after primary and booster YFV17D yellow fever vaccination, bulk TCR alpha and beta repertoires were sequenced longitudinally. Blood samples were taken at several timepoints before and after primary and secondary immunization, and bulk PBMC replicates and cell subsets were isolated. Findings and caveats that apply to the study as a whole: After the booster, most clones that had expanded after primary vaccination were detected again (approximately 96% of CD4 and around nine tenths of CD8), suggesting broad maintenance of memory. FACS-sorted repertoires could contain abundant contaminating clonotypes from the bulk population, so computational filtering was required. Compared with the primary T-cell response, the secondary T-cell response was weaker but faster, peaking on day 5 rather than day 15. Because only a couple of donors were included in the study, the extent to which the findings can be generalized is limited. A small share of clonotypes occurred in both CD4 and CD8 compartments, likely arising from convergent recombination.

Sequencing instrument: Illumina NovaSeq 6000. TCR cDNA was synthesized by 5'RACE template switching, through which a universal primer site and unique molecular identifiers were introduced. Priming for cDNA synthesis came from both the TCR alpha and TCR beta constant segments. Library amplification used two PCR steps, and the second PCR step added sample barcodes and sequencing adapters. Sequencing of libraries was done on Illumina HiSeq 2500 (2x100 bp) or NovaSeq (2x150 bp). Per the original workflow: MIGEC was used to demultiplex reads and collapse the reads into UMI consensus sequences, and MiXCR was used for V(D)J alignment. Clonotypes responding to the vaccine were identified with edgeR on replicate PBMC samples, with the criteria of FDR below 0.01 and a log2 fold change above 5 up to day 15. Bulk clonotypes were assigned CD4 or CD8 identity according to which sequenced CD4 or CD8 repertoire held them at higher abundance. TCRdb's own reprocessing of the public reads used fastp at Q25 and MiXCR and kept productive beta chains. Identical CDR3 proteins give one entry, which carries the most common genes and DNA. The V and J calls were not made by the authors but by TCRdb's processing. Across this sample there are some 260,000 distinct CDR3 sequences, with roughly 5.2% seen only once. Of the sample, roughly 3.3% is held by the ten largest clones.

CDR1 KGHDR and CDR2 SFDVKD are derived from the germline V gene. The CDR3 measures 12 amino acids from cysteine to phenylalanine. Only the CDR3 DNA is retained, 36 bases long and in frame from the first base. The starting material was CD4+ T cells sorted from PBMCs, obtained on the day of the yellow fever booster vaccination. The V gene is TRBV24-1 and the J gene is TRBJ1-2; the D gene lacks a confident call. The sequence was obtained from a man between 18 and 35 years old who received the YFV17D yellow fever vaccine. The nucleotide sequence reads TGTGCCACCAGTGATTCCGGGAATGGCTACGCCTTC. It codes for CATSDSGNGYAF.